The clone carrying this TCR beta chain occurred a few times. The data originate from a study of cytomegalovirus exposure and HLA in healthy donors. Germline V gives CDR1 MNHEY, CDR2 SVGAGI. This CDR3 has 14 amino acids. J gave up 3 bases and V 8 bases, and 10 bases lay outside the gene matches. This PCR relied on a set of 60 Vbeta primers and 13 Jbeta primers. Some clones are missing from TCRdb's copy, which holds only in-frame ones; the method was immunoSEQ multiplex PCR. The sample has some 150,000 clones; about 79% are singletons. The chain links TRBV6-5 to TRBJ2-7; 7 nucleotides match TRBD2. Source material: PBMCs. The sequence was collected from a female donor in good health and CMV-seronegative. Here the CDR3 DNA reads TGTGCCAGCGGGCCGGCTAGCGGTCTCTACGAGCAGTACTTC. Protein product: CASGPASGLYEQYF.